One and the same sample provided the 17 T cell receptor beta chains below, sequenced in a study of cytomegalovirus exposure and HLA in healthy donors (TCRdb year 2017). The library was obtained by the immunoSEQ multiplex PCR assay. A mixture of 60 forward primers for TCR Vbeta segments and 13 reverse primers for TCR Jbeta segments was used in the multiplex PCR. This is the immuneACCESS table as TCRdb keeps it, with only in-frame sequences that have V and J called. A part of the clones is gone; compared with another copy, unresolved V genes explain less than half, and the rest is unexplained. The sample yields about 180,000 clones; about 80% were counted once. The ten largest clones take up approximately 0.55% of the sample. Sequenced input: PBMCs. All receptors derive from a woman in her forties or fifties in good health and CMV-seronegative.

The gene calls are TRBV11-2 and TRBJ1-4; D unresolved. The CDR3 spans 18 residues. Deletions cut 5 bases from V and 8 bases from J, with 27 bases between. Germline CDR1 and CDR2: SGHAT and FQNNGV. CDR3 sequence: CASSPLYPFPTTGEKLFF. Written as DNA, the CDR3 is TGTGCCAGCAGCCCTCTCTATCCCTTCCCCACCACGGGGGAAAAACTGTTTTTT.

This chain links TRBV9 with TRBJ2-2; TRBD1 matches at 7 bases. Per germline, CDR1 SGDLS and CDR2 YYNGEE. Germline trimming cut 4 bases from V and 4 bases from J; bases unmatched to any gene: 4. The CDR3 runs 14 residues. CDR3 DNA: TGTGCCAGCAGCCCAGGGGGTTTCACCGGGGAGCTGTTTTTT. The encoded protein is CASSPGGFTGELFF.

V and J are TRBV28 and TRBJ2-1; 7 nucleotides align to TRBD1. The ends lost 6 bases at V and 6 bases at J; junction bases unmatched: 5. This CDR3 spans 13 amino acids. From germline, CDR1 is MDHEN and CDR2 SYDVKM. Here the CDR3 DNA reads TGTGCCAGCAGGCGCGCAGGGGGCAATGAGCAGTTCTTC. It specifies CASRRAGGNEQFF.

The chain uses TRBV5-1 and TRBJ2-7, with 8 bases fitting TRBD1. Germline values: CDR1 SGHRS, CDR2 YFSETQ. The trim removed 7 bases at V and 3 bases at J, leaving 9 bases unmatched. The CDR3 is 14 residues long. As DNA, the CDR3 is TGCGCCAGCTCCCGCGGACAGGGCCTCTACGAGCAGTACTTC. Amino acids: CASSRGQGLYEQYF.

The chain combines TRBV13 with TRBJ2-3; a weak D match, TRBD2 (5 bases). The ends were cut back, 4 bases at V and 5 bases at J, with 16 bases in the middle. Germline CDR1 PRHDT, CDR2 FYEKMQ (reference sequence). The CDR3 is 15 amino acids. In nucleotides, the CDR3 is TGTGCCAGCAGCTCTAACCCATCTAGCTTAGATACGCAGTATTTT. As protein: CASSSNPSSLDTQYF.

The CDR3 protein is CASSQKDRGNQETQYF. The CDR3 DNA sequence: TGCGCCAGCAGTCAAAAGGACAGGGGTAACCAAGAGACCCAGTACTTC. The gene calls are TRBV23-1 and TRBJ2-5; 9 positions match TRBD1. TRBV23-1 counts as an open reading frame of uncertain function. The trim removed 2 bases at V and 0 bases at J, leaving 4 bases unmatched. CDR3 length: 16 amino acids.

This chain links TRBV30 with TRBJ2-2, with 14 bases identical to TRBD2. Germline trimming cut 5 bases from V and 5 bases from J; bases unmatched to any gene: 7. Germline CDR1 GTSNPN, CDR2 SVGIG (reference sequence). There are 16 residues in the CDR3. The CDR3 nucleotides read TGTGCCTGGGTCGGGACTAGCGGGAGTGGGACCGGGGAGCTGTTTTTT. It yields the protein CAWVGTSGSGTGELFF.

Comments on this clone: The same CDR3 is also encoded by other DNA sequences in this sample. The rearrangement joins TRBV9 to TRBJ2-7; 8 positions match TRBD1. This CDR3 has 14 residues. Per the germline V gene, CDR1 is SGDLS and CDR2 is YYNGEE. The J segment lost 3 bases and the V segment lost 0 bases, leaving 2 bases of the junction unmatched. CDR3 region: CASSVAGTGYEQYF. CDR3 in DNA: TGTGCCAGCAGCGTAGCCGGGACAGGCTACGAGCAGTACTTC.

In this sample, this clone turned up once. The rearrangement links TRBV29-1 to TRBJ2-1, with 9 bases lining up with TRBD2. Germline CDR1 SQVTM, CDR2 ANQGSEA. Unmatched junction bases numbered 6, after V lost 3 bases and J lost 9 bases. The CDR3 totals 13 residues. The CDR3 bases are TGCAGCGTTGAGTTCCTAGCGGGGCTTGAGCAGTTCTTC. This sequence encodes CSVEFLAGLEQFF.

The chain has TRBV5-4 and TRBJ2-3; maybe TRBD1 (5 bases). V was shortened by 2 bases and J by 8 bases, with 18 bases between the two germline ends. CDR3 size: 15 residues. Germline lookup yields CDR1 SGHNT and CDR2 YYREEE (reference sequence). This chain's CDR3 is CASSLIGLGAGTQYF. The CDR3 DNA is TGTGCCAGCAGCTTAATAGGTTTAGGGGCTGGTACGCAGTATTTT.

This clone has a single count. J is TRBJ2-1 and V is TRBV6-5; 12 bases map to TRBD2. Germline-derived CDR1 and CDR2 are MNHEY and SVGAGI. The CDR3 loop spans 14 amino acids. The trim removed 6 bases at V and 9 bases at J, leaving 6 bases unmatched. The CDR3 spells CASSRLAGDGEQFF. The CDR3 coding sequence is TGTGCCAGCAGCCGACTAGCGGGAGATGGTGAGCAGTTCTTC.

This chain connects TRBV5-4 to TRBJ2-1; D is unresolved. Trimming took 4 bases from V and 0 from J, leaving 14 bases between them. The CDR3 covers 16 residues. Germline V lookup: CDR1 SGHNT, CDR2 YYREEE (reference sequence). The CDR3 bases are TGTGCCAGCAGCATAGCTGCAAGGAGCTCCTACAATGAGCAGTTCTTC. Translating gives CASSIAARSSYNEQFF.

Here the CDR3 reads CASSTLSKVGGAAYNEQFF. In DNA form, the CDR3 reads TGTGCCAGTAGTACCCTATCGAAGGTCGGGGGGGCCGCGTACAATGAGCAGTTCTTC. The chain is built from TRBV19 and TRBJ2-1, with TRBD2 matching over 8 bases. The germline V gene has CDR1 LNHDA and CDR2 SQIVND (reference sequence). After removal of 4 bases from V and 4 bases from J, the junction contained 18 bases not matched to a gene. The length of the CDR3 is 19 residues.

V gene TRBV28 combines with J gene TRBJ2-1, with TRBD2 matching 8 bases. The V segment lost 1 base and the J segment 10 bases; nucleotides outside the gene matches: 9. CDR3 length equals 15 residues. CDR1 is MDHEN, CDR2 SYDVKM, per germline. CDR3 region: CASSLSGTSGREQFF. The CDR3 nucleotides read TGTGCCAGCAGTTTATCTGGGACTAGTGGCCGAGAGCAGTTCTTC.

This clone has just a few counts. The chain joins TRBV19 to TRBJ1-5; the D gene is possibly TRBD1 (5 bases). This CDR3 region has 15 residues. Germline V CDR1 and CDR2: LNHDA, SQIVND (reference sequence). Deletions cut 7 bases from V and 0 bases from J, with 13 bases between. The CDR3 loop is CASKPTENSNQPQHF. CDR3 DNA: TGTGCCAGTAAGCCGACAGAAAATAGCAATCAGCCCCAGCATTTT. Together with reference TRBV19 and TRBJ1-5, the CDR3 gives the full variable domain: DGGITQSPKYLFRKEGQNVTLSCEQNLNHDAMYWYRQDPGQGLRLIYYSQIVNDFQKGDIAEGYSVSREKKESFPLTVTSAQKNPTAFYLCASKPTENSNQPQHFGDGTRLSIL.

The chain links TRBV18 to TRBJ2-3; possible D gene TRBD2, 5 bases. The ends were cut back, 3 bases at V and 2 bases at J, with 12 bases in the middle. The CDR3 is 15 amino acids. Germline V lookup: CDR1 KGHSH, CDR2 LQKENI. The CDR3 protein is CASSPGIQVTDTQYF. CDR3 nucleotide sequence: TGTGCCAGCTCACCCGGGATTCAAGTCACAGATACGCAGTATTTT.

V is TRBV4-1 and J is TRBJ1-5; possible D gene TRBD1, 6 bases. Germline values: CDR1 MGHRA, CDR2 YSYEKL. CDR3 length: 15 amino acids. The V end lost 3 bases, the J end lost 6 bases, and 15 bases lay between the germline ends. In DNA form, the CDR3 reads TGCGCCAGCAGCCAGGGGGCGGGGGGTGGTCAGCCCCAGCATTTT. Translated, it gives CASSQGAGGGQPQHF.